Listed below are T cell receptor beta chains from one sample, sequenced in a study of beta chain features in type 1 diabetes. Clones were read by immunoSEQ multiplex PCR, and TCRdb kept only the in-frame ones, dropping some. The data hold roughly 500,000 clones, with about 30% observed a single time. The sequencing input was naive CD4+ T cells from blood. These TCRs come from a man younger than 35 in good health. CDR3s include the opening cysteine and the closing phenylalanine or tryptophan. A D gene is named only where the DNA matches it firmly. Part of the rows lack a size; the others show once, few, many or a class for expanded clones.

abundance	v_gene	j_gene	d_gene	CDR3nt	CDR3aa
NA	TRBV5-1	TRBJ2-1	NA	TGCGCCAGCAGCTTGGCCGGGAACAATGAGCAGTTCTTC	CASSLAGNNEQFF
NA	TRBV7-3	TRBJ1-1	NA	TGTGCCAGCAGCTTATCCAGGAACACTGAAGCTTTCTTT	CASSLSRNTEAFF
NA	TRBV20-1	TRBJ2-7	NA	TGCAGTGCTAGAGTAAAACGGGACGTTTACTTC	CSARVKRDVYF
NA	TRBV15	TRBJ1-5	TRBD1	TGTGCCACCACCCAGGGGGGGGTTCAGCCCCAGCATTTT	CATTQGGVQPQHF
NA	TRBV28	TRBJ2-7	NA	TGTGCCAGCAGGCCCCCTCGCGACGAGCAGTACTTC	CASRPPRDEQYF
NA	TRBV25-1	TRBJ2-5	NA	TGTGCCAGCACCTATCCGGGGACCCCGTTTCACTTC	CASTYPGTPFHF
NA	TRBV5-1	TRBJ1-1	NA	TGCGCCAGCAGTGGATACACTGAAGCTTTCTTT	CASSGYTEAFF
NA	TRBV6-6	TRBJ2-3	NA	TGTGCCAGCAGTGGACGGGACGGCACAGATACGCAGTATTTT	CASSGRDGTDTQYF
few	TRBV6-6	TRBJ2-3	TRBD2	TGTGCCAGCAGTTACGCCAGCGGGAGCAGCACAGATACGCAGTATTTT	CASSYASGSSTDTQYF
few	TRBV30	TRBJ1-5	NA	TGTGCCTGGAGTCCTCAGCCCAATCAGCCCCAGCATTTT	CAWSPQPNQPQHF
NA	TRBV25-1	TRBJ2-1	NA	TGTGCCAGCAGTGACTTTATTAGTGGCTCCTACAATGAGCAGTTCTTC	CASSDFISGSYNEQFF
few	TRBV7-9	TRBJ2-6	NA	TGTGCCAGCACTTCGGGTTCTGGGGCCAACGTCCTGACTTTC	CASTSGSGANVLTF
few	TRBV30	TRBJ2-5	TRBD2	TGTGCCGGTAGCGGGAGGTGGCAAGAGACCCAGTACTTC	CAGSGRWQETQYF
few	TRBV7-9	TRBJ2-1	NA	TGTGCCAGCAGCTTAGAAGGCAGGGAGAACAATGAGCAGTTCTTC	CASSLEGRENNEQFF
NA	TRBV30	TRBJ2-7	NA	TGTGCCTGGAGTGGGGGAGGTTACGAGCAGTACTTC	CAWSGGGYEQYF
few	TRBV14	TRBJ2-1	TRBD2	TGTGCCAGCAGCCTGGGACTAGCGGGAGCCGCGAATGAGCAGTTCTTC	CASSLGLAGAANEQFF
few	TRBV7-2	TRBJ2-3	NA	TGTGCCAGCAGCCCAGTGGCGCCCACAGATACGCAGTATTTT	CASSPVAPTDTQYF
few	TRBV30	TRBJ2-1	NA	TGTGCCTGGAGTGGCGCCAATGAGCAGTTCTTC	CAWSGANEQFF
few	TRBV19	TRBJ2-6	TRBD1	TGTGCCAGTAGGGACAGGGCTGGGGCCAACGTCCTGACTTTC	CASRDRAGANVLTF
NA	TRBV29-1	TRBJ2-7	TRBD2	TGCAGCGTTGGAGGGACTAGCGGATGGCAACGGGGCGAGCAGTACTTC	CSVGGTSGWQRGEQYF
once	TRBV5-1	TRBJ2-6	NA	TGCGCCAGCAGCTCGGGACAACCTGGGGCCAACGTCCTGACTTTC	CASSSGQPGANVLTF
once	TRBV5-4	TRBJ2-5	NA	TGTGCCAGCAGCTCCGGCCGCGAGGAGACCCAGTACTTC	CASSSGREETQYF
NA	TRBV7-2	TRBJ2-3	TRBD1	TGTGCCAGCAGCTTGGCCGGACAGGGCACAGATACGCAGTATTTT	CASSLAGQGTDTQYF
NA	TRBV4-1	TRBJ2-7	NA	TGCGCCAGCAGCCCCCCGGGCGGGAACTCCTACGAGCAGTACTTC	CASSPPGGNSYEQYF
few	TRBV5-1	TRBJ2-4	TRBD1	TGCGCCAGCAGCTTGCCCGCGACAGGGCCAAACATTCAGTACTTC	CASSLPATGPNIQYF
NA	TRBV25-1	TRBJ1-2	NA	TGTGCCAGCAGTGCCCAGGGGACCTATGGCTACACCTTC	CASSAQGTYGYTF
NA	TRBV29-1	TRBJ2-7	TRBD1	TGCAGCGTAGCCGGGACAGGCTACGAGCAGTACTTC	CSVAGTGYEQYF
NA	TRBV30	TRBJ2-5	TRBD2	TGTGCCTGGAGTGTCGCTAGCGGGAGAGGGGAGACCCAGTACTTC	CAWSVASGRGETQYF
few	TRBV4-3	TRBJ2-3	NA	TGCGCCAGCAGCCAAGAGGGCCAGGGTGTTTATACGCAGTATTTT	CASSQEGQGVYTQYF
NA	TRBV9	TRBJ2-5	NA	TGTGCCAGCAGCCGCGGGCCGGGCGAGACCCAGTACTTC	CASSRGPGETQYF
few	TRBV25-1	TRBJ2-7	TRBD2	TGTGCCAGCAGCCCTAGCGGGAATGGGTACGAGCAGTACTTC	CASSPSGNGYEQYF
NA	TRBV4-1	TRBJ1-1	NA	TGCGCCAGCAGCCATCGACAGAGCCGGAGGAACACTGAAGCTTTCTTT	CASSHRQSRRNTEAFF
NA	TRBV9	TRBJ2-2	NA	TGTGCCAGCAGCGTAGCCGGAAGTGTCGCGAACACCGGGGAGCTGTTTTTT	CASSVAGSVANTGELFF
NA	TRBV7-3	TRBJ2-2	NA	TGTGCCAGCAGCTTAAAGGCAGGGGAAAACACCGGGGAGCTGTTTTTT	CASSLKAGENTGELFF
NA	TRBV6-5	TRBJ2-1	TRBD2	TGTGCCAGCAGAGGTGGACTAGCGAACAATGAGCAGTTCTTC	CASRGGLANNEQFF
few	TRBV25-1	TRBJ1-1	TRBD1	TGTGCCAGCAGAGGACAGGGGGTTACTGAAGCTTTCTTT	CASRGQGVTEAFF
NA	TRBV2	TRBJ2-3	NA	TGTGCCACCCAGGGAGAGGTGGTAGATACGCAGTATTTT	CATQGEVVDTQYF
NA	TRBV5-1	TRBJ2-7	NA	TGCGCCAGCAGCCGGGCGTCTAGGTACGAGCAGTACTTC	CASSRASRYEQYF
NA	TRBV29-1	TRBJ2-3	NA	TGCAGCGTTGAACAGGGAAGCACAGATACGCAGTATTTT	CSVEQGSTDTQYF
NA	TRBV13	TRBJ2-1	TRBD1	TGTGCCAGCAGCCCTGGACAGGGGGCGGACAATGAGCAGTTCTTC	CASSPGQGADNEQFF
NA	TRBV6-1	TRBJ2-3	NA	TGTGCCAGCAGTGAAGCGCGGTCTTTGGAGAATACGCAGTATTTT	CASSEARSLENTQYF
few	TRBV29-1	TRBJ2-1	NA	TGCAGCGTTGAAGAGGGGCTAGCGAGCTCCTACAATGAGCAGTTCTTC	CSVEEGLASSYNEQFF
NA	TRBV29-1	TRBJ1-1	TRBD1	TGCAGCGTAGCTGACAGGGGGCTCAGTTCTGAAGCTTTCTTT	CSVADRGLSSEAFF
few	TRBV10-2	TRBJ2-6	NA	TGCGCCAGCAGTGATGGTAGCTGGCCGGGCTCCGGGGCCAACGTCCTGACTTTC	CASSDGSWPGSGANVLTF